This T cell receptor (beta chain) was obtained from a study of blood T cell repertoires in COVID-19. As for the study in general: Both acute and convalescent COVID-19 samples were obtained from the United States, Italy and Spain.

The V gene's germline CDR1 is DFQATT and CDR2 SNEGSKA (reference sequence). CDR3 length: 10 residues. Measured with immunoSEQ multiplex PCR; TCRdb has only the in-frame clones, and not every one. The sample lists roughly 280,000 clones, roughly 80% occurring once. Details on this clone: At one boundary the junction diverges from the germline segment, which might be a read error.

The clonotype was recovered from a man aged 55 to 70 with acute or convalescent COVID-19. The chain uses TRBV20-1 and TRBJ1-1, with D possibly TRBD1 on 6 matching bases. The sequencing sample was made of peripheral blood. CDR3 in amino acids: CSARDHRALF. Written as DNA, the CDR3 is TGCAGTGCTAGAGATCACAGGGCTCTCTTT.